These 31 T cell receptor beta chains originate from one sample sequenced in a study of blood T cell repertoires in COVID-19. TCRdb's table, derived via immunoSEQ multiplex PCR, lists solely in-frame clones and lacks some. Of roughly 460,000 clones listed, 70% to 90% are singletons. Source material: peripheral blood. These receptors were collected from a man aged 18 to 30 with COVID-19, enrolled during active disease.

This clone showed up just once. The rearrangement joins TRBV4-1 to TRBJ1-2; weak D call: TRBD1 (5 bases). The CDR3 runs to 15 residues. The germline V and J ends were trimmed by 1 base and 4 bases, with 13 bases remaining between them. The germline V gene has CDR1 MGHRA and CDR2 YSYEKL. The CDR3 coding sequence is TGCGCCAGCAGCCAAGGGGTAGGGGAGGCCTATGGCTACACCTTC. Translation: CASSQGVGEAYGYTF.

This clone was seen once. The gene calls are TRBV28 and TRBJ1-4; possibly TRBD1 for D (6 bases). Trimming removed 4 bases from V and 5 bases from J, with 14 bases in between. From germline, CDR1 is MDHEN and CDR2 SYDVKM. This CDR3 spans 15 amino acids. CDR3 in DNA: TGTGCCAGCAGTTCCCCCGGGAGGGGGAATGAAAAACTGTTTTTT. Translated, it gives CASSSPGRGNEKLFF.

This clone was counted only a few times. J is TRBJ2-7 and V is TRBV5-6, with TRBD1 matching 7 bases. CDR3 length: 13 amino acids. V was clipped by 2 bases and J by 5 bases; unmatched bases: 4. Per germline, CDR1 SGHDT and CDR2 YYEEEE. CDR3 region: CASSFYRGDEQYF. In DNA, the CDR3 is TGTGCCAGCAGCTTCTACAGGGGTGACGAGCAGTACTTC.

In its sample, this clone was seen once. A junction boundary mismatches the germline segment, possibly from a read error. The chain uses TRBV2 and TRBJ2-3; D is unclear. Germline CDR1 reads SNHLY; CDR2 reads FYNNEI. The CDR3 extends over 17 amino acids. CDR3 sequence reads: CASIEGPGTASTDTQYF. CDR3 nucleotides: TGTGCCAGCATTGAAGGTCCAGGAACTGCTAGCACAGATACGCAGTATTTT.

This clone came up once. The genes are TRBV7-9 and TRBJ2-5, with no clear D. This CDR3 is 14 amino acids long. The V and J ends lost 1 base and 0 bases respectively, with 6 bases between them. Germline lookup yields CDR1 SEHNR and CDR2 FQNEAQ (reference sequence). The CDR3 nucleotides are TGTGCCAGCAGCTTAGTTGGCAACCAAGAGACCCAGTACTTC. Its translation is CASSLVGNQETQYF.

This chain uses TRBV7-9 with TRBJ2-3; D remains unclear. Germline loops: CDR1 SEHNR, CDR2 FQNEAQ (reference sequence). Between the trimmed V and J ends, which lost 1 base and 4 bases, there was a span of 6 bases. The CDR3 totals 13 residues. CDR3 DNA: TGTGCCAGCAGCTTAGGTTCATCAGATACGCAGTATTTT. Amino acids: CASSLGSSDTQYF.

V gene TRBV6-1 combines with J gene TRBJ2-7, with 9 bases lining up with TRBD1. This CDR3 comprises 16 residues. CDR1 is MNHNS, CDR2 SASEGT, per germline. The trim removed 7 bases at V and 3 bases at J, leaving 13 bases unmatched. CDR3 in DNA: TGTGCCAGCAATGACCACCGGGACAGGGTGCTCTACGAGCAGTACTTC. Its translation is CASNDHRDRVLYEQYF.

This sequence joins TRBV7-2 and TRBJ2-7; 7 nucleotides agree with TRBD1. The V gene's germline CDR1 is SGHTA and CDR2 FQGNSA. This CDR3 region has 13 residues. Unmatched junction bases numbered 6, after V lost 3 bases and J lost 7 bases. The CDR3 DNA reads as TGTGCCAGCAGCTTGGGGACAGCCCTGGAGCAGTACTTC. It translates to CASSLGTALEQYF.

CDR3 DNA: TGTGCCAGCAGCTATAGCGGGAGTGGCACAGATACGCAGTATTTT. Translating it yields CASSYSGSGTDTQYF. J is TRBJ2-3 and V is TRBV9; 9 bases agree with TRBD2. Germline CDR1 SGDLS, CDR2 YYNGEE. V was clipped by 4 bases and J by 1 base; unmatched bases: 4. CDR3 size: 15 residues.

This clone has only a few counts. The V gene is TRBV11-3, the J gene TRBJ2-7; 10 bases are a match to TRBD2. This CDR3 contains 15 residues. CDR1 and CDR2 (germline): SGHNT, YENEEA. The ends lost 6 bases at V and 1 base at J; junction bases unmatched: 6. CDR3 sequence (DNA): TGTGCCAGCAGGCTAGCGGGAGTCGGGTCCTACGAGCAGTACTTC. Translated, it gives CASRLAGVGSYEQYF.

This clone has a single count. The chain is built from TRBV10-3 and TRBJ1-1; possible D gene TRBD1, 6 bases. Germline CDR1 reads ENHRY; CDR2 reads SYGVKD. V shed 6 bases and J shed 7 bases, with 9 bases lying between them. This CDR3 has 11 residues. The CDR3 DNA reads TGTGCCATCAGAGCGGACAGTGAAGCTTTCTTT. Its translation: CAIRADSEAFF.

The chain recombines TRBV18 with TRBJ2-5; a weak D match, TRBD2 (6 bases). CDR1 and CDR2 from the germline V gene are KGHSH and LQKENI. CDR3 length: 13 amino acids. V lost 6 bases and J lost 1, with 9 bases in between. The CDR3, as DNA: TGTGCCAGCTCTAGCGGTCTCCAAGAGACCCAGTACTTC. Protein product: CASSSGLQETQYF.

This rearrangement joins TRBV30 to TRBJ2-3; TRBD2 matches at 7 bases. V trimming: 7 bases; J trimming: 4 bases; junction bases outside the gene matches: 8. CDR1 and CDR2 from the germline V gene are GTSNPN and SVGIG (reference sequence). This CDR3 region has 13 residues. CDR3 coding DNA: TGTGCCTTTGAGCGGGACTACTCAGATACGCAGTATTTT. It encodes CAFERDYSDTQYF.

This chain joins TRBV7-9 and TRBJ2-3; 10 nucleotides match TRBD2. This CDR3 is built from 15 residues. CDR1 and CDR2 (germline): SEHNR, FQNEAQ (reference sequence). Trimming cost V 5 bases and J 7 bases; bases outside gene matches: 9. CDR3 residues: CASSPQAGGVHTQYF. In DNA form, the CDR3 reads TGTGCCAGCAGCCCCCAAGCGGGAGGGGTCCATACGCAGTATTTT.

The chain combines TRBV10-3 with TRBJ2-7; D not resolved. The V gene lost 5 bases and the J gene lost 1 base, with 9 bases spanning the gap. The CDR3 contains 13 residues. Germline V gives CDR1 ENHRY, CDR2 SYGVKD. The CDR3 bases are TGTGCCATCAGTACACAGCAATCCTACGAGCAGTACTTC. Residues: CAISTQQSYEQYF.

The genes are TRBV18 and TRBJ2-7, with D tentatively TRBD2 (5 bases). V was clipped by 4 bases and J by 9 bases, with 10 bases between them. The CDR3 sequence is 11 residues long. Germline V lookup: CDR1 KGHSH, CDR2 LQKENI. The CDR3 DNA reads as TGTGCCAGCTCACGACGGGATTCGCAGTACTTC. Residues: CASSRRDSQYF.

J is TRBJ2-1 and V is TRBV24-1; 12 positions agree with TRBD2. The germline V gene has CDR1 KGHDR and CDR2 SFDVKD. The trim removed 7 bases at V and 7 bases at J, leaving 7 bases unmatched. This CDR3 has 15 residues. CDR3 protein: CATSSGGTSGNEQFF. The CDR3 DNA is TGTGCCACCAGCTCTGGGGGGACTAGCGGGAATGAGCAGTTCTTC.

V and J are TRBV6-5 and TRBJ1-3; 8 bases fit TRBD1. The CDR3 has 15 residues. Germline V gene lookup returns CDR1 MNHEY and CDR2 SVGAGI. V shed 6 bases and J 0 bases; nucleotides not matched to a gene: 4. CDR3 DNA sequence: TGTGCCAGCAGACTGGACAGGGCCTCTGGAAACACCATATATTTT. It codes for CASRLDRASGNTIYF.

The chain uses TRBV24-1 and TRBJ2-2, with D tentatively TRBD2 (5 bases). Germline V gene lookup returns CDR1 KGHDR and CDR2 SFDVKD. CDR3 size: 15 residues. V shed 5 bases and J shed 5 bases, with 14 bases lying between them. For the CDR3, the DNA is TGTGCCACCAGTGCGCGGACGCGGGCGACCGGGGAGCTGTTTTTT. This codes for CATSARTRATGELFF.

Here the CDR3 DNA reads TGTGCCAGCAGTGACCCCGAGTCCATGGGCTACACCTTC. Translation: CASSDPESMGYTF. J is TRBJ1-2 and V is TRBV6-1; no firm D call. Germline loops: CDR1 MNHNS, CDR2 SASEGT. The CDR3 loop spans 13 amino acids. Trimming left V 3 bases short and J 8 bases short, with 13 bases between.

This chain links TRBV7-3 with TRBJ2-1; 9 nucleotides agree with TRBD2. Per the germline V gene, CDR1 is SGHTA and CDR2 is FQGTGA. The V segment lost 6 bases and the J segment 4 bases; nucleotides outside the gene matches: 7. The CDR3 covers 15 residues. The CDR3: CASSETSGAYNEQFF. In DNA form, the CDR3 reads TGTGCCAGCAGTGAGACTAGCGGAGCTTACAATGAGCAGTTCTTC.

This clone has a single count. This rearrangement joins TRBV5-6 to TRBJ2-1; maybe TRBD2 (6 bases). Germline CDR1 and CDR2: SGHDT and YYEEEE. Trimming shortened V by 4 bases and J by 8 bases, and 16 bases separated the two germline ends. The CDR3 is 14 residues long. CDR3 nucleotide sequence: TGTGCCAGCAGCGGGGCACTAGCTTTCGATGAGCAGTTCTTC. Translating gives CASSGALAFDEQFF.

The chain is built from TRBV15 and TRBJ2-5; D is undetermined. Per the germline V gene, CDR1 is LNHNV and CDR2 is YYDKDF (reference sequence). The CDR3 is made up of 13 amino acids. V lost 0 bases, J lost 4 bases, and 6 bases lay in between. The CDR3 DNA follows: TGTGCCACCAGCAGAGATCACGGAGAGACCCAGTACTTC. Amino acids: CATSRDHGETQYF.

The chain has TRBV6-5 and TRBJ1-5; D is ambiguous. The germline V and J ends were trimmed by 8 bases and 0 bases, with 14 bases remaining between them. Germline CDR1 is MNHEY and CDR2 is SVGAGI. The CDR3 is made up of 15 amino acids. The CDR3 nucleotides read TGTGCCAGCGGCACAACAGCGGATAGCAATCAGCCCCAGCATTTT. Translated: CASGTTADSNQPQHF.

Of note for this clone: At the DNA level, this CDR3 is encoded by other sequences in the same sample as well. V gene TRBV27 combines with J gene TRBJ2-5; the D is unclear. Trimming pared 4 bases from V and 1 base from J, leaving 7 bases between. The CDR3 loop spans 13 amino acids. Germline loops: CDR1 MNHEY, CDR2 SMNVEV (reference sequence). CDR3 region: CASSSILQETQYF. DNA for the CDR3: TGTGCCAGCAGTTCCATACTCCAAGAGACCCAGTACTTC.

The chain recombines TRBV7-7 with TRBJ2-5; perhaps TRBD2 as D (6 bases). Trimming shortened V by 5 bases and J by 3 bases, and 13 bases separated the two germline ends. CDR3 size: 14 residues. Germline CDR1 and CDR2: SSHAT and FNYEAQ (reference sequence). The CDR3: CASSPIAAKETQYF. The CDR3 DNA sequence: TGTGCCAGCAGCCCCATAGCGGCAAAAGAGACCCAGTACTTC.

The rearrangement uses TRBV27 and TRBJ1-5, with a tentative D call TRBD1 (5 bases). The germline V gene encodes CDR1 MNHEY and CDR2 SMNVEV (reference sequence). With 6 bases removed from V and 4 bases from J, the gap between germline ends came to 16 bases. CDR3 length: 15 residues. The DNA for the CDR3 is TGTGCCAGCAGCCCTACAGGTACCCTAAATCAGCCCCAGCATTTT. It translates to CASSPTGTLNQPQHF.

This chain uses TRBV5-6 with TRBJ2-7; TRBD2 aligns across 9 bases. CDR1 SGHDT and CDR2 YYEEEE come from the germline V gene. The V gene end was trimmed by 2 bases and the J gene end by 2 bases; junction bases not matched to a gene: 2. The CDR3 consists of 14 residues. CDR3 nucleotides: TGTGCCAGCAGCTTCGCGGGAGGGCCCTACGAGCAGTACTTC. Encoded protein: CASSFAGGPYEQYF.

The chain combines TRBV12-3 or TRBV12-4 with TRBJ1-1, with 7 bases lining up with TRBD1. V trimming: 5 bases; J trimming: 6 bases; junction bases outside the gene matches: 6. The CDR3 covers 13 residues. The CDR3: CASSPTGHAEAFF. In DNA, the CDR3 is TGTGCCAGCAGTCCGACAGGGCACGCTGAAGCTTTCTTT.

This clone is a singleton in its sample. The CDR3 DNA is TGTGCCAGCAGCCGGACAGGGTTGTTTGAGCAGTACTTC. Translation gives CASSRTGLFEQYF. The V gene is TRBV27, the J gene TRBJ2-7; 8 bases agree with TRBD1. The trim removed 6 bases at V and 7 bases at J, leaving 8 bases unmatched. The CDR3 has 13 amino acids. Germline assignment: CDR1 MNHEY and CDR2 SMNVEV (reference sequence).

The chain combines TRBV5-4 with TRBJ2-5; 8 bases map to TRBD1. The junction had 4 bases not matched to a gene; V was cut back by 4 bases and J by 5 bases. Germline V gene data show CDR1 as SGHNT and CDR2 as YYREEE (reference sequence). The CDR3 runs 13 residues. CDR3 sequence (DNA): TGTGCCAGCAGCATGACAGGGGAGGAGACCCAGTACTTC. Translating gives CASSMTGEETQYF.